This paragraph covers one T cell receptor (beta chain) sequence. The CDR3 totals 13 residues. Trimming removed 4 bases from V and 7 bases from J; junction bases left unmatched: 6. Method: immunoSEQ multiplex PCR; TCRdb's copy keeps in-frame clones and lacks some. This sample carries just under 65,000 clones, more than 75% of them seen once, and the ten largest clones take around 5%. The data were obtained in a study of blood T cell repertoires in COVID-19. The sample taken for sequencing was peripheral blood. The J gene is TRBJ1-1, the V gene TRBV5-3, with 8 positions matching TRBD1. TRBV5-3 is sorted into the ORF group, with uncertain function. The sequence came from a human donor in a cohort sampled during active COVID-19. The CDR3 protein is CARSDDRGSEAFF. CDR3 coding DNA: TGTGCCAGAAGCGACGACAGGGGAAGTGAAGCTTTCTTT.